This T cell receptor (beta chain) was retrieved from a study of spatial heterogeneity in lung cancer. Regarding the study as a whole: Among tumor T cells, estimated coverage was approximately 7% for alpha chains and around 13% for beta chains. The number of expanded tumor alpha and beta chains correlated with mutation number.

Each TCR cDNA molecule carried a unique molecular identifier. A single record per CDR3 protein comes from TCRdb applying MiXCR to the 5' RACE reads. Of 7,000 to 10,000 distinct CDR3 sequences listed, more than 9% are singletons. This clonotype is medium-sized. Its antigen is unidentified. Time point reported: sample taken at primary tumor resection. Sequencing of whole RNA from tumor, nontumor lung or frozen PBMC involved no sorting. CDR1 and CDR2 from the germline V gene are SGHTA and FQGTGA. This CDR3 comprises 15 residues. V gave up 0 bases and J gave up 4 bases, with 9 bases separating them. The chain joins TRBV7-3 to TRBJ2-2; D tentatively reads TRBD1 or TRBD2 (5 bases each). The sequencing used lung tumor tissue, collected at surgery. The clonotype originates from a male donor with early-stage non-small cell lung cancer. The CDR3 nucleotides read TGTGCCAGCAGCTTAACCAGGGCGGGCACCGGGGAGCTGTTTTTT. It codes for CASSLTRAGTGELFF. Together with reference TRBV7-3 and TRBJ2-2, the CDR3 gives the full variable domain: GAGVSQTPSNKVTEKGKYVELRCDPISGHTALYWYRQSLGQGPEFLIYFQGTGAADDSGLPNDRFFAVRPEGSVSTLKIQRTERGDSAVYLCASSLTRAGTGELFFGEGSRLTVL.